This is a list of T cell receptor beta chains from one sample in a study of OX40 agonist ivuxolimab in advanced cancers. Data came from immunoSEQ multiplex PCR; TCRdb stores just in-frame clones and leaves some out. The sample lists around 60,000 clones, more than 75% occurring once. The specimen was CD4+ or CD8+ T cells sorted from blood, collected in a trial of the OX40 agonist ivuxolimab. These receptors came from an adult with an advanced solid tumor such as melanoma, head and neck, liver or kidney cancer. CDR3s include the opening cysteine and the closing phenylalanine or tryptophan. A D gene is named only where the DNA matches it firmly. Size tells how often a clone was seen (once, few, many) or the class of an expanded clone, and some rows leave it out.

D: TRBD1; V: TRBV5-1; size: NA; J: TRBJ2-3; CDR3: CASSSRGRTDTQYF; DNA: TGCGCCAGCAGCTCCAGGGGGCGGACAGATACGCAGTATTTT
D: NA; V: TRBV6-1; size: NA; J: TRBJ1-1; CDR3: CASSRGGLDTEAFF; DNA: TGTGCCAGCTCACGCGGGGGCCTGGACACTGAAGCTTTCTTT
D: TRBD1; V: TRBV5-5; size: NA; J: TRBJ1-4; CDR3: CASSPGTGGQEKLFF; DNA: TGTGCCAGCAGCCCCGGGACAGGGGGCCAAGAAAAACTGTTTTTT
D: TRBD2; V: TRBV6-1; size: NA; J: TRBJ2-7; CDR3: CASSVSGETYEQYF; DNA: TGTGCCAGCAGTGTTAGCGGGGAGACCTACGAGCAGTACTTC
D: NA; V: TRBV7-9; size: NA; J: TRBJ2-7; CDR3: CASSLVERPGEQYF; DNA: TGTGCCAGCAGCTTGGTAGAACGTCCTGGCGAGCAGTACTTC
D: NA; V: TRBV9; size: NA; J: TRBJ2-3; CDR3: CASSLGRATDTQYF; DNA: TGTGCCAGCAGCCTCGGGAGAGCTACAGATACGCAGTATTTT
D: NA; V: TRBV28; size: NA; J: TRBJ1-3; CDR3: CASSLVDFSGNTIYF; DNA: TGTGCCAGCAGTTTAGTGGACTTCTCTGGAAACACCATATATTTT
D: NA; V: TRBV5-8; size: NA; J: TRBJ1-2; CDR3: CASSFRGAGNYGYTF; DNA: TGTGCCAGCAGCTTCCGAGGGGCCGGGAACTATGGCTACACCTTC
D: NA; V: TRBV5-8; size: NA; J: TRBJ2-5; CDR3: CASRMGGWETQYF; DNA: TGTGCCAGCAGGATGGGAGGCTGGGAGACCCAGTACTTC
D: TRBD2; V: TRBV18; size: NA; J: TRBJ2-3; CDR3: CASSPNPGLAELNTQYF; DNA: TGTGCCAGCTCACCAAACCCGGGACTAGCGGAGCTGAATACGCAGTATTTT
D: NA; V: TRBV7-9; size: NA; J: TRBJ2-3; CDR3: CASSLRVAGRPDTQYF; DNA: TGTGCCAGCAGCTTACGCGTCGCGGGACGGCCGGATACGCAGTATTTT
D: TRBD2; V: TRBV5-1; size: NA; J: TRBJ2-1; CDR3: CASSLGAGGPDEQFF; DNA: TGCGCCAGCAGCTTGGGCGCGGGAGGGCCTGATGAGCAGTTCTTC
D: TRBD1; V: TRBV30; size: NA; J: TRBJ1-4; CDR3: CASDRARGGDNEKLFF; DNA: TGTGCCTCTGACAGGGCCAGGGGTGGCGATAATGAAAAACTGTTTTTT
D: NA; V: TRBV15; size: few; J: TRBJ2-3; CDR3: CATSRDLPMGPTDTQYF; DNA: TGTGCCACCAGCAGAGATCTCCCCATGGGGCCCACAGATACGCAGTATTTT
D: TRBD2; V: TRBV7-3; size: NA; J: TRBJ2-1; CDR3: CASSLLGGRARGDEQFF; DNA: TGTGCCAGCAGCTTATTGGGCGGGAGGGCCCGGGGCGATGAGCAGTTCTTC
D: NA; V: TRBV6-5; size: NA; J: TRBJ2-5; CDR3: CASSYLGQQETQYF; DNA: TGTGCCAGCAGTTACCTAGGACAACAAGAGACCCAGTACTTC
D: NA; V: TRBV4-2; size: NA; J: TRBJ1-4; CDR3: CASSQDQVSGRRNEKLFF; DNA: TGTGCCAGCAGCCAAGATCAGGTGTCGGGCCGCCGGAATGAAAAACTGTTTTTT
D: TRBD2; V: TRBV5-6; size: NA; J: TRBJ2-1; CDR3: CASSFGLAGGPDYNEQFF; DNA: TGTGCCAGCAGCTTCGGACTAGCGGGGGGGCCTGACTACAATGAGCAGTTCTTC
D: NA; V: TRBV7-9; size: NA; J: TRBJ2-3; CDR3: CASTPGGDTQYF; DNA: TGTGCCAGCACCCCAGGGGGGGATACGCAGTATTTT
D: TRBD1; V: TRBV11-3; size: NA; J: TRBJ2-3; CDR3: CASSLGDRGRSTDTQYF; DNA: TGTGCCAGCAGCTTAGGAGACAGGGGCCGAAGCACAGATACGCAGTATTTT
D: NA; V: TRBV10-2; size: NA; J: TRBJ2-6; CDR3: CASSESGLWGSGANVLTF; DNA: TGCGCCAGCAGTGAGTCTGGACTTTGGGGCTCTGGGGCCAACGTCCTGACTTTC
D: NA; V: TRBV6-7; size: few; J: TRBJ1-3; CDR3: CASSYSHAHDGNTIYF; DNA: TGTGCCAGCAGTTACTCGCATGCGCACGATGGAAACACCATATATTTT
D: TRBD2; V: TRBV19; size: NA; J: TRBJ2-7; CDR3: CASSNPGTSSYEQYF; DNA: TGTGCCAGTAGCAACCCCGGGACTAGCAGCTACGAGCAGTACTTC